This T cell receptor beta chain was captured in a study of blood T cell repertoires in COVID-19. In the study overall: The origin of the acute and convalescent COVID-19 samples was the United States, Italy and Spain. T cells, B-cell-depleted T cells, or PBMCs supplied cDNA or gDNA.

Original methodology: Nucleated cell counts were estimated from reference gene primer amplification. Sequenced by immunoSEQ multiplex PCR; TCRdb stores in-frame clones only, minus some. Clone size and V and J calls were adopted from that table, with D and trimming inferred from the DNA. The sample has about 150,000 clones, over 60% seen once. This CDR3 region has 16 residues. Germline V lookup: CDR1 SGHAT, CDR2 FQNNGV. The trim removed 4 bases at V and 6 bases at J, leaving 8 bases unmatched. V usage is TRBV11-2 and J usage is TRBJ2-2, with 10 bases aligning to TRBD1. The receptor comes from a man at least 80 years old with acute or convalescent COVID-19. Sequencing was carried out using peripheral blood. The CDR3 DNA is TGTGCCAGCAGCTCCACCGACAGGGGGCGGCCCGGGGAGCTGTTTTTT. Protein product: CASSSTDRGRPGELFF.